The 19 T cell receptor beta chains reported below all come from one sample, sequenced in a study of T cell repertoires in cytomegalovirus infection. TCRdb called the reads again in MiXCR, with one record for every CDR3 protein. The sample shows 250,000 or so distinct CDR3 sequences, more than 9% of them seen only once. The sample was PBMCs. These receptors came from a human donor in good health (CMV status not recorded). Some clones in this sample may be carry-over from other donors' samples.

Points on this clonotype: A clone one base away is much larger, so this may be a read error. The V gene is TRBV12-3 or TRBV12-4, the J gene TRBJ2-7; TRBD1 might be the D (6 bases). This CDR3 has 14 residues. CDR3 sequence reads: CASTWTVADYEKYF. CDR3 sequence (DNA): TGTGCCAGCACCTGGACAGTCGCAGACTACGAGAAGTACTTC.

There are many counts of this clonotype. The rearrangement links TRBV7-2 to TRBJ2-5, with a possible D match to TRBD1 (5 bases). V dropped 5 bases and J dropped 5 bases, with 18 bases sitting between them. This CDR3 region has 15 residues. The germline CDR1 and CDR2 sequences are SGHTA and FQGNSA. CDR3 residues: CASSPPAGQVETQYF. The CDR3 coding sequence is TGTGCCAGCAGCCCCCCGGCAGGGCAGGTGGAGACCCAGTACTTC.

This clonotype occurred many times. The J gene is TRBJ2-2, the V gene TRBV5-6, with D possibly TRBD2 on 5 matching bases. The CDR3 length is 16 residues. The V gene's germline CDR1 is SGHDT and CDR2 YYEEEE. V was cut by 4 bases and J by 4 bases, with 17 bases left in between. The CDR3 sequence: CASSLPSGPGTGELFF. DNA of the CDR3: TGTGCCAGCAGCCTTCCCAGCGGCCCGGGCACCGGGGAGCTGTTTTTT.

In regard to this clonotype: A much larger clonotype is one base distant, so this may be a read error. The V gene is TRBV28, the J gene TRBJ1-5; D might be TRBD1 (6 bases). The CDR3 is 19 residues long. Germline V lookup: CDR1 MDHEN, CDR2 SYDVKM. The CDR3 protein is CPSSSTFLQGARANQPQHF. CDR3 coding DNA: TGTCCCAGCAGTTCAACCTTTCTACAGGGCGCCCGGGCCAATCAGCCCCAGCATTTT.

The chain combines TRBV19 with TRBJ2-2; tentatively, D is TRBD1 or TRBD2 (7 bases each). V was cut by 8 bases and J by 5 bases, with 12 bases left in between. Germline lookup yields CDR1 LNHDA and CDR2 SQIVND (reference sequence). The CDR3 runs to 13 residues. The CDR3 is CASRQGGTGELFF. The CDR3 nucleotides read TGTGCCAGTCGCCAGGGGGGGACCGGGGAGCTGTTTTTT.

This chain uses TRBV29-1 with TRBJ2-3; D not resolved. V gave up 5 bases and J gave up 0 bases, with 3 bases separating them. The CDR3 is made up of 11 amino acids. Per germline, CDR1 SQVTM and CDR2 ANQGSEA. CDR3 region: CSVSSTDTQYF. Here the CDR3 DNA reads TGCAGCGTTAGTAGCACAGATACGCAGTATTTT.

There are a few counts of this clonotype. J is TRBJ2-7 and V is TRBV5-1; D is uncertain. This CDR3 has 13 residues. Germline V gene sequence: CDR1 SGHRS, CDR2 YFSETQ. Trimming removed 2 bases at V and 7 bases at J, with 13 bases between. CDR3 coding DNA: TGCGCCAGCAGCTTAACAGACCGAAGGGAGCAGTACTTC. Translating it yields CASSLTDRREQYF.

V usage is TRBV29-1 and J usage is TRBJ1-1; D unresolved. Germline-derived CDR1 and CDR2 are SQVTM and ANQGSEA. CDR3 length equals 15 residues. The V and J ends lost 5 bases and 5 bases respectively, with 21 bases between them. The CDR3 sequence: CSVRTGPLGRTEAFF. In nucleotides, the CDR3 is TGCAGCGTTCGAACCGGGCCCCTAGGAAGGACTGAAGCTTTCTTT.

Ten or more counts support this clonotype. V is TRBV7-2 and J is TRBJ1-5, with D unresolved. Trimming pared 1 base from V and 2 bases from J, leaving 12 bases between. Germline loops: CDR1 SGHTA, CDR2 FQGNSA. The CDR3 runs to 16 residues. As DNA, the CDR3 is TGTGCCAGCAGCTTAGTAGGAGGACGTGGCAATCAGCCCCAGCATTTT. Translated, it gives CASSLVGGRGNQPQHF.

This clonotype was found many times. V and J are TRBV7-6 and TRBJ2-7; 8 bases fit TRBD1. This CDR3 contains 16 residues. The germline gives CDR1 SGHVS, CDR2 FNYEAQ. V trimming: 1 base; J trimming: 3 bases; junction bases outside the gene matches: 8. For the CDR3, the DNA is TGTGCCAGCAGCTTAGGCGGACAGGGATGGGACTACGAGCAGTACTTC. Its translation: CASSLGGQGWDYEQYF.

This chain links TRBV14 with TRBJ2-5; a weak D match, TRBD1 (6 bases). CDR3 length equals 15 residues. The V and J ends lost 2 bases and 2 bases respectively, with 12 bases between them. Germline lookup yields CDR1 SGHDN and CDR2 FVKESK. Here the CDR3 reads CASSQRVGTQETQYF. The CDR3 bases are TGTGCCAGCAGCCAAAGAGTAGGGACACAAGAGACCCAGTACTTC.

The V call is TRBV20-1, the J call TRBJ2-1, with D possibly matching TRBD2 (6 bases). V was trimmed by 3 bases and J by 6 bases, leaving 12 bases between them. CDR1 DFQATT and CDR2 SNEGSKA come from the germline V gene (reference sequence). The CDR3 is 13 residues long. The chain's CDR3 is CSASIGRVNEQFF. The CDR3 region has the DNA TGCAGTGCTAGTATCGGGAGAGTCAATGAGCAGTTCTTC.

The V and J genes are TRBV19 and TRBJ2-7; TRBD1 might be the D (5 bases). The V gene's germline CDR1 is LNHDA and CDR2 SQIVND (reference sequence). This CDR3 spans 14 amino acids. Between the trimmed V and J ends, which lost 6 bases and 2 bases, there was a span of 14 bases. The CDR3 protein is CASRPGQGAYEQYF. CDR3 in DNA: TGTGCCAGTAGACCTGGCCAGGGCGCCTACGAGCAGTACTTC.

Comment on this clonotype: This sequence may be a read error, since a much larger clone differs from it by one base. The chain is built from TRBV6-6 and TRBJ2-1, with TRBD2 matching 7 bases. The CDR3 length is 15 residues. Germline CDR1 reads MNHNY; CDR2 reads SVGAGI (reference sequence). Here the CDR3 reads CASRLGREYYNGQFF. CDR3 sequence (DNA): TGTGCCAGCCGATTAGGGCGGGAGTACTACAATGGGCAGTTCTTC.

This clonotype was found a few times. The CDR3 loop is CASRGGPRAFNEQFF. As DNA, the CDR3 is TGTGCCAGCAGAGGAGGCCCGAGGGCTTTCAATGAGCAGTTCTTC. The gene calls are TRBV6-2 or TRBV6-3 and TRBJ2-1; a possible D gene is TRBD2 (5 bases). Looked up from germline, CDR1 is MNHEY and CDR2 is SVGEGT. Trimming removed 6 bases from V and 6 bases from J, with 18 bases in between. The length of the CDR3 is 15 residues.

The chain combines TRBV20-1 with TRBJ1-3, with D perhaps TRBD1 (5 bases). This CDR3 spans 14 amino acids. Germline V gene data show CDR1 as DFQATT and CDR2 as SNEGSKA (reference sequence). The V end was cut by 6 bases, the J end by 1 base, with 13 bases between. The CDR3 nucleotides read TGCAGTGCCCGAAGGGGCAGATCTGGAAACACCATATATTTT. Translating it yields CSARRGRSGNTIYF.

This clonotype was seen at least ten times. The CDR3 bases are TGTGCCAGCAGCTTATCGGGCGGGGGGCTCTCTGGGGCCAACGTCCTGACTTTC. This gives the protein CASSLSGGGLSGANVLTF. The J gene is TRBJ2-6, the V gene TRBV7-2, with TRBD2 identical over 8 bases. The germline V gene encodes CDR1 SGHTA and CDR2 FQGNSA. This CDR3 has 18 amino acids. Trimming took 2 bases from V and 0 from J; bases not matched to a gene: 6.

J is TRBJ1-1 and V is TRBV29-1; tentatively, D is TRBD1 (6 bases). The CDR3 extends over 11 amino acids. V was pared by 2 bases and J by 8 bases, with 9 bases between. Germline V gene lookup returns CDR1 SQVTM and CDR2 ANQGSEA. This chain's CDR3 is CSVEWGAEAFF. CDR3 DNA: TGCAGCGTTGAATGGGGGGCGGAAGCTTTCTTT. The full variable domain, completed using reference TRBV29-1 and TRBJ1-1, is SAVISQKPSRDICQRGTSLTIQCQVDSQVTMMFWYRQQPGQSLTLIATANQGSEATYESGFVIDKFPISRPNLTFSTLTVSNMSPEDSSIYLCSVEWGAEAFFGQGTRLTVV.

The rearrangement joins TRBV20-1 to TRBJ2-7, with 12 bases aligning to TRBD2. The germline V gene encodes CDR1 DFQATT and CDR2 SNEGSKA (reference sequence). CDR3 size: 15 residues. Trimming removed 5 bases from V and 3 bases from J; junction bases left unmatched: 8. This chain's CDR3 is CSAPRLAGVGYEQYF. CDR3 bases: TGCAGTGCTCCTCGACTAGCGGGAGTCGGCTACGAGCAGTACTTC.